This passage covers 15 T cell receptor beta chains from one sample sequenced in a study of CD8 T cells in ankylosing spondylitis. Using its own MiXCR run on the 5' RACE reads, TCRdb lists one record per CDR3 protein. The profile shows about 440,000 distinct CDR3 sequences, over 15% of them singletons. Study-wide results and caveats: In ankylosing spondylitis blood, a motif of fewer than 10 highly homologous TCR beta variants appeared characteristic.

Their antigens remain unidentified. Sequencing was done on a sample of blood, either unsorted or a sorted T cell fraction (not recorded which). These TCRs come from a male donor with ankylosing spondylitis.

This clonotype appeared once. The V gene is TRBV7-9, the J gene TRBJ1-4; no definite D call. With 1 base removed from V and 7 bases from J, the gap between germline ends came to 13 bases. In germline, CDR1 is SEHNR, CDR2 FQNEAQ (reference sequence). This CDR3 is 15 amino acids long. The CDR3 region is CASSLEESATEKLFF. In DNA form, the CDR3 reads TGTGCCAGCAGCTTAGAAGAGTCAGCGACTGAAAAACTGTTTTTT.

This clonotype was picked up a small number of times. The chain links TRBV19 to TRBJ2-1; 13 bases fit TRBD2. This CDR3 is built from 15 residues. Germline CDR1 is LNHDA and CDR2 is SQIVND (reference sequence). J was trimmed by 7 bases and V by 5 bases; bases with no gene match: 5. The CDR3 sequence is CASSLGTSGVNEQFF. For the CDR3, the DNA is TGTGCCAGTAGTCTGGGGACTAGCGGGGTAAATGAGCAGTTCTTC.

This clonotype was detected only once. The J gene is TRBJ2-7, the V gene TRBV12-3 or TRBV12-4, with TRBD2 matching 9 bases. Trimming cost V 6 bases and J 0 bases; bases outside gene matches: 3. This CDR3 has 14 amino acids. DNA for the CDR3: TGTGCCAGCAGAATTAGCGGGAGCTCCTACGAGCAGTACTTC. Encoded protein: CASRISGSSYEQYF.

This clonotype was seen only a few times. The chain uses TRBV21-1 and TRBJ2-1; the D segment call TRBD1 is taken from the table without a DNA check. TRBV21-1 is a recognized pseudogene. The CDR3 has 21 amino acids. The CDR3 DNA reads TGTGCCAGCAGCACCCGGTGGTGGGGCAGGGGGCCGAGAAGCTCCTACAATGAGCAGTTCTTC. Protein sequence: CASSTRWWGRGPRSSYNEQFF.

This clonotype showed up just a few times. The rearrangement uses TRBV4-3 and TRBJ1-2; D is unresolved. V lost 0 bases, J lost 3 bases, and 5 bases lay in between. The CDR3 spans 13 residues. Germline V CDR1 and CDR2: LGHNA, YSLEER. CDR3 nucleotide sequence: TGCGCCAGCAGCCAAGATGCGTACTATGGCTACACCTTC. It specifies CASSQDAYYGYTF.

The table lists this clonotype with a few counts. The J gene is TRBJ2-3, the V gene TRBV15; 7 nucleotides match TRBD2. This CDR3 has 16 residues. Trimming removed 3 bases from V and 4 bases from J; junction bases left unmatched: 10. Germline V gene sequence: CDR1 LNHNV, CDR2 YYDKDF (reference sequence). The CDR3 sequence: CATSSGLEGRADTQYF. The DNA of the CDR3 is TGTGCCACCAGCAGCGGACTAGAAGGGAGGGCAGATACGCAGTATTTT.

The rearrangement links TRBV11-2 to TRBJ2-5; 16 nucleotides align to TRBD2. The germline gives CDR1 SGHAT, CDR2 FQNNGV. Losses at the gene ends were 4 bases for V and 1 base for J; bases not matched to a gene: 6. This CDR3 is 18 amino acids long. CDR3 loop: CASSSGLAGGVLQETQYF. The CDR3 bases are TGTGCCAGCAGCTCGGGACTAGCGGGAGGGGTCCTCCAAGAGACCCAGTACTTC.

The chain is built from TRBV4-3 and TRBJ1-3; maybe TRBD1 (6 bases). Looked up from germline, CDR1 is LGHNA and CDR2 is YSLEER. The CDR3 has 16 amino acids. Trimming cost V 0 bases and J 3 bases, with 12 bases left between them. The CDR3 DNA reads TGCGCCAGCAGCCAAGAGGGGGCAGGGGTTGGAAACACCATATATTTT. This sequence encodes CASSQEGAGVGNTIYF.

This clonotype occurred a few times. The chain has TRBV10-3 and TRBJ1-5, with D hard to call. This CDR3 contains 15 residues. The V gene's germline CDR1 is ENHRY and CDR2 SYGVKD. Trimming cost V 3 bases and J 1 base, with 10 bases left between them. As DNA, the CDR3 is TGTGCCATCAGTGACTCGACGGCCAGCAATCAGCCCCAGCATTTT. This translates into CAISDSTASNQPQHF.

The chain has TRBV29-1 and TRBJ1-4; D is unresolved. The CDR3 has 12 amino acids. The germline V gene encodes CDR1 SQVTM and CDR2 ANQGSEA. With 4 bases removed from V and 8 bases from J, the gap between germline ends came to 11 bases. The CDR3 coding sequence is TGCAGCGTTGTGGGCATCGACGAAAAACTGTTTTTT. Its protein is CSVVGIDEKLFF.

This clonotype has just a few counts. The CDR3 DNA reads as TGTGCCAGCGGGGGGACAACGCGGAATGAGCAGTTCTTC. Its translation: CASGGTTRNEQFF. The rearrangement links TRBV12-3 or TRBV12-4 to TRBJ2-1, with D tentatively TRBD1 or TRBD2 (6 bases each). The CDR3 extends over 13 amino acids. Between the trimmed V and J ends, which lost 8 bases and 7 bases, there was a span of 15 bases.

The rearrangement uses TRBV7-9 and TRBJ2-3, with a weak D call TRBD2 (6 bases). The CDR3 has 16 residues. V lost 5 bases and J lost 4, with 19 bases in between. Per germline, CDR1 SEHNR and CDR2 FQNEAQ (reference sequence). The CDR3 region has the DNA TGTGCCAGCAGCCCCCCCCAACTAGCAGGCGCAGATACGCAGTATTTT. As protein: CASSPPQLAGADTQYF.

CDR3 sequence: CASGLTGGGGEKLFF. As DNA, the CDR3 is TGTGCCAGCGGTCTGACAGGGGGCGGAGGTGAAAAACTGTTTTTT. J is TRBJ1-4 and V is TRBV28, with 10 bases that match TRBD1. This CDR3 has 15 amino acids. V lost 8 bases and J lost 7; bases outside the gene matches: 10. Germline V gene lookup returns CDR1 MDHEN and CDR2 SYDVKM.

This clonotype was seen a few times. The gene calls are TRBV4-1 and TRBJ2-2; 11 nucleotides line up with TRBD2. V lost 2 bases and J lost 1; bases outside the gene matches: 3. The CDR3 covers 17 residues. Germline V gene sequence: CDR1 MGHRA, CDR2 YSYEKL. CDR3 amino acids: CASSQRTSGRNTGELFF. The DNA of the CDR3 is TGCGCCAGCAGCCAACGGACTAGCGGGCGGAACACCGGGGAGCTGTTTTTT.

V and J are TRBV7-9 and TRBJ2-7, with TRBD1 identical over 7 bases. V lost 1 base and J lost 1; bases outside the gene matches: 1. Germline assignment: CDR1 SEHNR and CDR2 FQNEAQ (reference sequence). This CDR3 is built from 14 residues. The CDR3 region has the DNA TGTGCCAGCAGCTTAGGGGACAGATCCTACGAGCAGTACTTC. Its translation: CASSLGDRSYEQYF.